This T cell receptor (beta chain) appears in the sequencing data of a study of cytomegalovirus exposure and HLA in healthy donors. CDR3 length: 16 residues. V was shortened by 4 bases and J by 1 base, with 17 bases between the two germline ends. CDR1 and CDR2 from the germline V gene are SGDLS and YYNGEE. General study results and limits: Earlier analysis yielded a pattern in which most TCR beta V segments were productive about 90% or about 30% of the time. Most observed TCR sequences were rare, whereas some public TCRs were detected in many donors.

To note about this clone: Its antigen remains unidentified.

Primers: 60 Vbeta forward and 13 Jbeta reverse. The table came from immunoSEQ multiplex PCR; TCRdb's copy has only in-frame clones and leaves some out. The sample includes about 210,000 clones, about four fifths of them seen just once. The receptor was isolated from a woman in her forties or fifties in good health and CMV-seropositive. This sequence joins TRBV9 and TRBJ2-5; D might be TRBD1 (7 bases). The sample consisted of PBMCs. DNA for the CDR3: TGTGCCAGCAGCACTCCGGGGAGGACAGGCCAAGAGACCCAGTACTTC. Its protein product is CASSTPGRTGQETQYF.